This T cell receptor (beta chain) is drawn from a study of blood T cell repertoires in COVID-19 (dated by TCRdb to 2018 to 2020). The study in broad terms: Samples from collaborators originated in the United States, Italy and Spain and spanned both the acute and convalescent phases of COVID-19. The prospective study material was composed of cDNA or gDNA derived from T cells, B-cell-depleted T cells, or PBMCs. Subjects who had been exposed to COVID-19, were actively infected with it, or had recovered from it provided the deeply sampled blood TCRbeta repertoires that made up the dataset. Samples were obtained from the ongoing ImmuneRACE study (first 160 participants) and from some 1,200 subjects provided by 6 global collaborators. The repertoires were made available in a free public database intended to serve as a resource for research on the immune response to SARS-CoV-2. Where available, HLA class I and class II types were obtained from metadata supplied by the sample provider rather than from assay-based typing. Sample metadata almost always included a de-identified subject ID, COVID-19 status, age in years and sex. The investigation overall reported the following: The amount of clinical and demographic metadata varied by source and participant and was provided uncurated.

Trimming accounts for 1 base at V and 3 bases at J, while the number of junction bases matched to no gene is 5. The germline V gene gives CDR1 as KGHSH and CDR2 as LQKENI. CDR3 length: 15 amino acids, cysteine to phenylalanine. Here the CDR3 DNA is all that survives: 45 bases in frame from base 1. About this clone itself: The antigen this receptor binds is unknown. Nothing much larger sits one base from this clone, and base qualities are not available.

Whole blood was collected in K2EDTA tubes by collaborating institutions according to the institutions' own protocols. For TCRbeta analysis, collaborators shipped samples as frozen whole blood, isolated PBMCs, or DNA extracted from either of those sample types. The immunoSEQ Assay, a bias-controlled multiplex PCR, was used to amplify TCRbeta CDR3 regions from genomic DNA. The study's processing was this. The number of nucleated cells in each sample was estimated by amplification of reference gene primers within the assay. To quantify the absolute abundance of each unique TCRbeta CDR3 rearrangement, sequence reads were collapsed and filtered. Productive Simpson clonality was computed per sample as the square root of Simpson's diversity index over productive rearrangements. Sourced from immuneACCESS, this table was stored by TCRdb with only in-frame sequences that have V and J called. A share of the clones is absent; for the studies checked, an unresolved V gene accounts for under half, and the remainder has no known explanation. V, J and clone size are taken as reported in that table, and D and trimming were inferred from the DNA itself. Across this sample there are some 49,000 clones, with 65% to 90% seen only once. The top ten clonotypes cover around 2.8% of the sample.

The sequencing input was peripheral blood. The rearrangement combines TRBV18 with TRBJ1-1; 7 nucleotides in the junction match TRBD1. This TCR derives from a woman in her sixties with acute or convalescent COVID-19. The bases read TGTGCCAGCTCACCACAGGGGGCGTTAGACACTGAAGCTTTCTTT. Its protein reads: CASSPQGALDTEAFF. Full variable domain (CDR3 extended with the reference TRBV18 and TRBJ1-1 proteins): NAGVMQNPRHLVRRRGQEARLRCSPMKGHSHVYWYRQLPEEGLKFMVYLQKENIIDESGMPKERFSAEFPKEGPSILRIQQVVRGDSAAYFCASSPQGALDTEAFFGQGTRLTVV.